Listed here are 21 T cell receptor beta chains from one sample, sequenced in a study of early T cells in non-severe SARS-CoV-2 infection. TCRdb re-called the 5' RACE reads with MiXCR, one entry per CDR3 protein. The table has around 78,000 distinct CDR3 sequences, over 12% seen once; the top ten hold under 4%. The specimen sequenced was whole blood. These receptors all come from an adult who was a healthcare worker with PCR-confirmed SARS-CoV-2 infection or an uninfected control (not recorded which).

There are a few counts of this clonotype. J is TRBJ2-3 and V is TRBV5-1; tentatively, D is TRBD1 (5 bases). Germline V gene sequence: CDR1 SGHRS, CDR2 YFSETQ. Trimming cost V 6 bases and J 1 base, with 12 bases left between them. This CDR3 is built from 14 residues. CDR3 loop: CASKGQSGTDTQYF. The CDR3 DNA is TGCGCCAGCAAGGGGCAGTCGGGCACAGATACGCAGTATTTT.

This clonotype was found many times. The gene calls are TRBV12-3 or TRBV12-4 and TRBJ2-6; TRBD1 aligns across 8 bases. Trimming took 6 bases from V and 0 from J; bases not matched to a gene: 7. The CDR3 consists of 17 residues. Here the CDR3 reads CASSRTGLRSGANVLTF. The CDR3 coding sequence is TGTGCCAGCAGCCGGACAGGGCTCCGCTCTGGGGCCAACGTCCTGACTTTC.

This clonotype was seen repeatedly, ten times or more. This chain links TRBV2 with TRBJ1-2, with TRBD1 matching 7 bases. The CDR3 runs to 15 residues. Germline V gene data show CDR1 as SNHLY and CDR2 as FYNNEI. V was pared by 3 bases and J by 4 bases, with 8 bases of the junction left unmatched. CDR3 in amino acids: CASSEETGKGYGYTF. CDR3 in DNA: TGTGCCAGCAGTGAGGAGACAGGGAAGGGCTATGGCTACACCTTC.

The chain is built from TRBV2 and TRBJ2-2; no clear D. The CDR3 consists of 13 residues. Trimming left V 1 base short and J 8 bases short, with 8 bases between. Germline-derived CDR1 and CDR2 are SNHLY and FYNNEI. The CDR3 here is CASSEGLVGELFF. The CDR3 region has the DNA TGTGCCAGCAGTGAAGGGCTGGTGGGGGAGCTGTTTTTT.

This clonotype was seen at least ten times. V is TRBV7-8 and J is TRBJ2-1, with D perhaps matching TRBD2 (7 bases). The V end lost 5 bases, the J end lost 4 bases, and 15 bases lay between the germline ends. This CDR3 spans 15 amino acids. CDR1 and CDR2 (germline): SGHVS, FQNEAQ. The CDR3 reads CASSPGGGRYNEQFF. CDR3 nucleotides: TGTGCCAGCAGCCCCGGGGGCGGGAGATACAATGAGCAGTTCTTC.

This clonotype was picked up many times. The CDR3 sequence is CSVGRELVTEAFF. In DNA form, the CDR3 reads TGCAGCGTTGGTCGGGAGTTGGTCACTGAAGCTTTCTTT. The V call is TRBV29-1, the J call TRBJ1-1; D not certain. This CDR3 has 13 amino acids. The V gene lost 4 bases and the J gene lost 4 bases, with 13 bases spanning the gap. Looked up from germline, CDR1 is SQVTM and CDR2 is ANQGSEA. The whole variable domain, filled in from reference TRBV29-1 and TRBJ1-1, reads SAVISQKPSRDICQRGTSLTIQCQVDSQVTMMFWYRQQPGQSLTLIATANQGSEATYESGFVIDKFPISRPNLTFSTLTVSNMSPEDSSIYLCSVGRELVTEAFFGQGTRLTVV.

This chain uses TRBV11-2 with TRBJ2-5; 9 bases align to TRBD2. Losses at the gene ends were 1 base for V and 1 base for J; bases not matched to a gene: 7. CDR1 is SGHAT and CDR2 is FQNNGV in the germline V gene. The CDR3 runs 17 residues. This chain's CDR3 is CASSLGDYSGSQETQYF. The CDR3 nucleotides are TGTGCCAGCAGCTTAGGAGATTATAGCGGGAGCCAAGAGACCCAGTACTTC.

This chain connects TRBV2 to TRBJ2-7; 7 bases are shared with TRBD1. There are 12 residues in the CDR3. V shed 11 bases, J shed 5 bases, and the junction held 9 bases outside the gene matches. Germline V lookup: CDR1 SNHLY, CDR2 FYNNEI. The CDR3 reads CAGHRGENEQYF. The CDR3 bases are TGTGCCGGACACAGGGGTGAGAACGAGCAGTACTTC.

The chain couples TRBV7-9 to TRBJ1-1; weak D call: TRBD1 (5 bases). In germline, CDR1 is SEHNR, CDR2 FQNEAQ (reference sequence). The CDR3 covers 15 residues. Between the trimmed V and J ends, which lost 4 bases and 1 base, there was a span of 13 bases. The CDR3 DNA reads TGTGCCAGCAGCTCCCGCCCAGGGAGGAACACTGAAGCTTTCTTT. Protein sequence: CASSSRPGRNTEAFF. Full variable domain (missing parts from reference TRBV7-9 and TRBJ1-1): DTGVSQNPRHKITKRGQNVTFRCDPISEHNRLYWYRQTLGQGPEFLTYFQNEAQLEKSRLLSDRFSAERPKGSFSTLEIQRTEQGDSAMYLCASSSRPGRNTEAFFGQGTRLTVV.

This clonotype was counted between two and nine times. This chain links TRBV7-9 with TRBJ2-1; weak D call: TRBD1 (5 bases). Germline CDR1 is SEHNR and CDR2 is FQNEAQ (reference sequence). Trimming shortened V by 2 bases and J by 15 bases, and 11 bases separated the two germline ends. The CDR3 is made up of 11 amino acids. CDR3 nucleotide sequence: TGTGCCAGCAGCTTAATCCAGGGTTGGTTCTTC. It translates to CASSLIQGWFF.

There are a few counts of this clonotype. The genes are TRBV13 and TRBJ2-7; no reliable D call. The V end lost 1 base, the J end lost 6 bases, and 7 bases lay between the germline ends. The length of the CDR3 is 12 residues. CDR1 is PRHDT, CDR2 FYEKMQ, per germline (reference sequence). The CDR3 DNA reads as TGTGCCAGCAGCTTAGTAGGCCTCGAGCAGTACTTC. This codes for CASSLVGLEQYF.

This clonotype was seen more than once but under ten times. The V call is TRBV2, the J call TRBJ2-4, with TRBD2 matching 10 bases. Germline CDR1 SNHLY, CDR2 FYNNEI. CDR3 length: 14 amino acids. Unmatched junction bases numbered 10, after V lost 6 bases and J lost 11 bases. This chain's CDR3 is CASRQREGLSVQYF. CDR3 nucleotide sequence: TGTGCCAGCAGACAGCGGGAGGGCCTTTCCGTTCAGTACTTC.

This clonotype was counted many times. This chain connects TRBV10-2 to TRBJ1-5; 8 bases line up with TRBD1. The V segment lost 10 bases and the J segment 1 base; nucleotides outside the gene matches: 9. From germline, CDR1 is WSHSY and CDR2 SAAADI. The CDR3 consists of 15 residues. The chain's CDR3 is CATSDRAGSNQPQHF. The DNA of the CDR3 is TGCGCCACCTCGGACAGGGCCGGGAGCAATCAGCCCCAGCATTTT.

The CDR3 bases are TGTGCCAGCAGAAGCGACCTAGCCAAAAACATTCAGTACTTC. It is translated as CASRSDLAKNIQYF. The J gene is TRBJ2-4, the V gene TRBV12-3 or TRBV12-4; D gene ambiguous. CDR3 length equals 14 residues. The ends were cut back, 6 bases at V and 0 bases at J, with 9 bases in the middle.

This clonotype has more than one count but fewer than ten. V and J are TRBV6-6 and TRBJ1-2, with 8 bases aligning to TRBD1. V gave up 7 bases and J gave up 4 bases; unmatched junction bases: 5. The V gene's germline CDR1 is MNHNY and CDR2 SVGAGI (reference sequence). The CDR3 spans 13 residues. Here the CDR3 reads CASTVQGVYGYTF. As DNA, the CDR3 is TGTGCCAGCACCGTACAGGGGGTCTATGGCTACACCTTC.

The sample holds a few counts of this clonotype. A junction boundary mismatches the germline segment, possibly from a read error. The gene calls are TRBV5-1 and TRBJ1-1; D is unclear. In germline, CDR1 is SGHRS, CDR2 YFSETQ. This CDR3 comprises 11 residues. CDR3: CASSLDSRPSF. The CDR3 DNA follows: TGCGCCAGCAGCTTGGATAGCAGGCCTTCTTTT.

This clonotype was seen only a few times. The CDR3 spells CASSLGVAGANVLTF. CDR3 nucleotide sequence: TGTGCCAGCAGCTTAGGAGTCGCTGGGGCCAACGTCCTGACTTTC. The chain recombines TRBV7-9 with TRBJ2-6; unclear D gene. The V end lost 1 base, the J end lost 2 bases, and 6 bases lay between the germline ends. Germline-derived CDR1 and CDR2 are SEHNR and FQNEAQ (reference sequence). CDR3 size: 15 residues.

This clonotype was counted many times. The V gene is TRBV5-1, the J gene TRBJ1-6; 10 positions match TRBD1. CDR1 is SGHRS, CDR2 YFSETQ, per germline. The CDR3 is 15 residues long. Trimming removed 1 base from V and 6 bases from J; junction bases left unmatched: 1. DNA of the CDR3: TGCGCCAGCAGCTTGAGGGACAGGGGTAATTCACCCCTCCACTTT. Translation gives CASSLRDRGNSPLHF.

This chain connects TRBV29-1 to TRBJ2-4; the D is unclear. Germline assignment: CDR1 SQVTM and CDR2 ANQGSEA. The ends were cut back, 1 base at V and 1 base at J, with 8 bases in the middle. The CDR3 loop spans 14 amino acids. CDR3 sequence (DNA): TGCAGCGTTGAAGCCAGGCTCGCCAAAAACATTCAGTACTTC. It specifies CSVEARLAKNIQYF.

This clonotype came up many times. The chain joins TRBV5-4 to TRBJ2-3; TRBD2 might be the D (5 bases). Germline CDR1 is SGHNT and CDR2 is YYREEE (reference sequence). V was shortened by 1 base and J by 4 bases, with 13 bases between the two germline ends. The CDR3 spans 15 residues. The CDR3 loop is CASSLNMRAADTQYF. The CDR3 nucleotides read TGTGCCAGCAGCTTGAATATGCGGGCGGCAGATACGCAGTATTTT.

There are many counts of this clonotype. The chain recombines TRBV20-1 with TRBJ2-5; D is unclear. The CDR3 is made up of 12 amino acids. The V gene's germline CDR1 is DFQATT and CDR2 SNEGSKA (reference sequence). V was clipped by 4 bases and J by 7 bases, with 13 bases between them. The CDR3 bases are TGCAGTGCTACGGGTCGGGTGGTGACCCAGTACTTC. Protein product: CSATGRVVTQYF.